These T cell receptor beta chains were read from a single sample in a study of glioma-infiltrating T cells. MiXCR, run by TCRdb on the multiplex PCR reads, gives a single entry per CDR3 protein. The profile covers over 90,000 distinct CDR3 sequences, with approximately 28% appearing a single time and about 40% taken by the ten largest. Sequencing used glioma tissue, nonneoplastic brain tissue, or PBMCs (not recorded which). All receptors come from a human donor with low-grade glioma or glioblastoma, undergoing nonglioma brain surgery, or in good health (not recorded which). CDR3s include the opening cysteine and the closing phenylalanine or tryptophan. The D gene is left open where the match is weak. Clone size is given for some rows only: seen once, a few or many times, or a class if the clone is expanded.

>few|TRBJ1-5|-|TRBV12-3/TRBV12-4
TGTGCCAGCAGTTTAGGGACGGCTATTAATCAGCCCCAGCATTTT
CASSLGTAINQPQHF
>-|TRBJ1-1|-|TRBV6-1
TGTGCCAGCGGATCTATCGGGATTTCGGGACCCCTCACTGAAGCTTTCTTT
CASGSIGISGPLTEAFF
>-|TRBJ2-2|-|TRBV29-1
TGCAGCGCAACGCCTGGACAGACGAACACCGGGGAGCTGTTTTTT
CSATPGQTNTGELFF
>many|TRBJ1-2|-|TRBV28
TGTGCCGGGAGAGGGACTAACTATGGCTACACCTTC
CAGRGTNYGYTF
>many|TRBJ2-3|-|TRBV4-3
TGCGCCAGCCAGCCCCGTCGGGCCACAGATACGCAGTATTTT
CASQPRRATDTQYF
>many|TRBJ2-5|-|TRBV4-2
TGTGCCAGCAGCCAAGCGTCCGAGACCCAGTACTTC
CASSQASETQYF
>many|TRBJ2-1|TRBD2|TRBV25-1
TGTGCCAGCAGTGAATCAGCGGGGGGGCTTCTATTTTACAATGAGCAGTTCTTC
CASSESAGGLLFYNEQFF
>few|TRBJ2-1|-|TRBV19
TGTGCCAGGAGGGACTGTTCCTACAATGAGCAGTTCTTC
CARRDCSYNEQFF
>-|TRBJ1-5|-|TRBV6-1
TGTGCCAGCACCAGCCCCAGGAATTTCAATCAGCCCCAGCATTTT
CASTSPRNFNQPQHF
>many|TRBJ2-3|-|TRBV27
TGTGCCAGCAGCCTGACGATTAGCACAGATACGCAGTATTTT
CASSLTISTDTQYF
>few|TRBJ2-3|-|TRBV30
TGTGCCTGGAGTGGGGGCCGGGATACGCAGTATTTT
CAWSGGRDTQYF
>once|TRBJ1-1|-|TRBV5-1
TGCGCCAGCAGCATACGGAGATCAGAGGGCACTGAAGCTTTCTTT
CASSIRRSEGTEAFF
>many|TRBJ1-6|TRBD1|TRBV27
TGTGCCAGCGGGAGACAGGGCCTCGCGTCACCCCTCCACTTT
CASGRQGLASPLHF
>many|TRBJ2-3|TRBD2|TRBV4-3
TGCGCCAGCTCTAGCGGGGGGGAAACCGGAGATACGCAGTATTTT
CASSSGGETGDTQYF
>many|TRBJ2-5|-|TRBV18
TGTGCCAGCTCACCGAGGACAACCCAAGAGACCCAGTACTTC
CASSPRTTQETQYF
>-|TRBJ1-2|TRBD1|TRBV3-1
TGTGCCAGCAGCCAGGGGACAGGGAATGGCTACACCTTC
CASSQGTGNGYTF
>many|TRBJ2-5|-|TRBV7-2
TGTGCCAGCAGTCCATACCAAGAGACCCAGTACTTC
CASSPYQETQYF
>-|TRBJ2-3|TRBD2|TRBV9
TGTGCCAGCAGCGCTACCGGGACTATAGATACGCAGTATTTT
CASSATGTIDTQYF
>few|TRBJ1-5|-|TRBV12-3/TRBV12-4
TGTGCCAGCAGTTTAAGGGCGACAGACAATCAGCCCCAGCATTTT
CASSLRATDNQPQHF
>-|TRBJ2-5|TRBD2|TRBV12-5
TGTGCTAGTGGTTTGGCCCAGGGACTAGTACAAGAGACCCAGTACTTC
CASGLAQGLVQETQYF
>few|TRBJ1-6|-|TRBV19
TGTGCCAGTAGCCCCGGCTTGCGAAATAATTCACCCCTCCACTTT
CASSPGLRNNSPLHF
>many|TRBJ1-1|TRBD1|TRBV7-9
TGTGCCAGCAGCCGGACAGGGAACACTGAAGCTTTCTTT
CASSRTGNTEAFF
>few|TRBJ1-1|-|TRBV5-1
TGCGCCAGCAGCTTGGGAAGCGGGGGTGAAGCTTTCTTT
CASSLGSGGEAFF
>few|TRBJ2-1|-|TRBV12-3/TRBV12-4
TGTGCCAGCAGTGCCCGGGAGCCGGTTAGAAATGAGCAGTTCTTC
CASSAREPVRNEQFF
>-|TRBJ2-5|TRBD1|TRBV7-9
TGTGCCAGCAGGCATCCCGGGACAGGGTTTGAGACCCAGTACTTC
CASRHPGTGFETQYF
>-|TRBJ2-1|-|TRBV29-1
TGCAGCTGTCGGGACACCAGCTCCTACAATGAGCAGTTCTTC
CSCRDTSSYNEQFF
>many|TRBJ2-5|-|TRBV6-6
TGTGCCAGCAGTTACTCAGGGGGAGGGCCGGAGACCCAGTACTTC
CASSYSGGGPETQYF
>-|TRBJ1-2|TRBD1|TRBV7-9
TGTGCCAGCAGCCGGGACAGGGTGTCGGGCTACACCTTC
CASSRDRVSGYTF
>-|TRBJ1-1|-|TRBV30
TGTGCCTGGAGTGTACTTCGTCGGCAGATTGAAGCTTTCTTT
CAWSVLRRQIEAFF
>many|TRBJ1-1|TRBD1|TRBV20-1
TGCAGTGCTAGATACAGGGGCCGGAGCACTGAAGCTTTCTTT
CSARYRGRSTEAFF
>-|TRBJ2-3|TRBD2|TRBV7-3
TGTGCCAGCAGCTTTGGACCAGCGGGGTCAGATACGCAGTATTTT
CASSFGPAGSDTQYF
>many|TRBJ2-5|TRBD2|TRBV28
TGTGCCAGCAGTTCGCCAGGCGGGGGAACAGAGACCCAGTACTTC
CASSSPGGGTETQYF
>many|TRBJ1-2|TRBD1|TRBV20-1
TGCAGTGCTAGTAGACAGGGGAACTATGGCTACACCTTC
CSASRQGNYGYTF
>-|TRBJ2-7|TRBD2|TRBV4-3
TGCGCCAGCAGCCAAGACCCTAGCGGGGGGGCATACGAGCAGTACTTC
CASSQDPSGGAYEQYF
>few|TRBJ1-3|-|TRBV14
TGTGCCAGCAGCCAAACCCCCGGGACGACGGGAGTGACTGGAAACACCATATATTTT
CASSQTPGTTGVTGNTIYF
>many|TRBJ1-5|-|TRBV28
TGTGCCAGCAGTTTTCCTACGAAAAATCAGCCCCAGCATTTT
CASSFPTKNQPQHF
>-|TRBJ1-2|-|TRBV30
TGTGCCTGGAGTCTTGGGTTGAGCGATGGCTACACCTTC
CAWSLGLSDGYTF
>once|TRBJ2-5|TRBD2|TRBV7-8
TGTGCCAGCAGCTTAATTAGCGGGGGGGCCCAAGAGACCCAGTACTTC
CASSLISGGAQETQYF
>-|TRBJ2-7|TRBD1|TRBV20-1
TGCAGTGCTAGAGCAGGGGGTGAGGGGTACGAGCAGTACTTC
CSARAGGEGYEQYF
>many|TRBJ2-1|-|TRBV6-6
TGTGCCAGCAGTTACTCAAACCCAGGGATTAGCTCCTACAATGAGCAGTTCTTC
CASSYSNPGISSYNEQFF
>many|TRBJ1-3|-|TRBV6-1
TGTGCCAGCAGTGGACGGACTTACTCTGGAAACACCATATATTTT
CASSGRTYSGNTIYF
>many|TRBJ2-3|TRBD1|TRBV24-1
TGTGCCACCAGCAGACAGGGGGGAGATACGCAGTATTTT
CATSRQGGDTQYF
>medium-sized|TRBJ2-5|TRBD2|TRBV6-1
TGTGCCAGCAGTTCCCCGAGCGGGGGGAAAGAGACCCAGTACTTC
CASSSPSGGKETQYF
>-|TRBJ2-5|-|TRBV9
TGTGCCAGCAGAGTAGCTCCGACGGGTCAAGAGACCCAGTACTTC
CASRVAPTGQETQYF